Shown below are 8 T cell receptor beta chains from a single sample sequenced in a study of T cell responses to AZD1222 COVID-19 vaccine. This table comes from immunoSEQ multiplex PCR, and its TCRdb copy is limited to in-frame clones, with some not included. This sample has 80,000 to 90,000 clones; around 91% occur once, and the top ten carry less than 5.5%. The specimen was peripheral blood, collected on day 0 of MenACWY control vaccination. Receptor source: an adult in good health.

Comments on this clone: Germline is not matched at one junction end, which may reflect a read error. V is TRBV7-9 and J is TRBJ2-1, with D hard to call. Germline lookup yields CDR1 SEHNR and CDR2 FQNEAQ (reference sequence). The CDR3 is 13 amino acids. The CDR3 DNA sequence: TGTGCCAGCAGCTTAGACCCCACCCCGGTGATGGTCTTC. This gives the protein CASSLDPTPVMVF.

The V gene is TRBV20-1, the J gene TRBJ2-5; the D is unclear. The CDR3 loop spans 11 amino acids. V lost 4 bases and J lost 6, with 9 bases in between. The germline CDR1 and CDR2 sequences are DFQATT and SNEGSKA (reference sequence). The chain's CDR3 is CSAIPSQTQYF. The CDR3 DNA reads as TGCAGTGCTATCCCGTCCCAGACCCAGTACTTC.

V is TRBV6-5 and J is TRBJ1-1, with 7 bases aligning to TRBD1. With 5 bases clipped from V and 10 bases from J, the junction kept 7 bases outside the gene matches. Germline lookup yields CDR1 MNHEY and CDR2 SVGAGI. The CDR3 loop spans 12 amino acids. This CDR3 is CASSRETGSAFF. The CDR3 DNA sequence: TGTGCCAGCAGTCGAGAGACAGGGTCAGCTTTCTTT.

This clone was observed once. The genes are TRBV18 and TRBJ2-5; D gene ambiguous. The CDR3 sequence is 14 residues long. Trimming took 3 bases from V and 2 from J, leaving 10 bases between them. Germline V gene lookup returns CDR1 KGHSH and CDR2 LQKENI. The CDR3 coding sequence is TGTGCCAGCTCACCGGGATTTCCTCAAGAGACCCAGTACTTC. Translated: CASSPGFPQETQYF. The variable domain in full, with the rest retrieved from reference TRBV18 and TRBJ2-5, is NAGVMQNPRHLVRRRGQEARLRCSPMKGHSHVYWYRQLPEEGLKFMVYLQKENIIDESGMPKERFSAEFPKEGPSILRIQQVVRGDSAAYFCASSPGFPQETQYFGPGTRLLVL.

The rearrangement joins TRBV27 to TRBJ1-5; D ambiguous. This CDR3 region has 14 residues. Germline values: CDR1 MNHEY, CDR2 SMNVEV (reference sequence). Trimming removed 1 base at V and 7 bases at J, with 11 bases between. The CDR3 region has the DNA TGTGCCAGCAGTTTATACGACACGGGGCAGCCCCAGCATTTT. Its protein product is CASSLYDTGQPQHF.

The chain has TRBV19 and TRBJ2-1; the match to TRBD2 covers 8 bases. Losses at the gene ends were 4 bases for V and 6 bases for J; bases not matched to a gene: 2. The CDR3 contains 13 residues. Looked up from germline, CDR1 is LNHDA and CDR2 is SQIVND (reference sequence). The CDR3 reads CASSKGLVNEQFF. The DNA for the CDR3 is TGTGCCAGTAGTAAGGGACTAGTCAATGAGCAGTTCTTC. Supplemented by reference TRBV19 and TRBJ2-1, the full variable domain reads DGGITQSPKYLFRKEGQNVTLSCEQNLNHDAMYWYRQDPGQGLRLIYYSQIVNDFQKGDIAEGYSVSREKKESFPLTVTSAQKNPTAFYLCASSKGLVNEQFFGPGTRLTVL.

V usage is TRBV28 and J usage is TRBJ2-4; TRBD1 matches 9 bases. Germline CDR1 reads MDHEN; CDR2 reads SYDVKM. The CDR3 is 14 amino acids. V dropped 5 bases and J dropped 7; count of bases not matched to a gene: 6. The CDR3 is CASSPGTGINIQYF. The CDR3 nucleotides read TGTGCCAGCAGTCCCGGGACAGGGATTAACATTCAGTACTTC.

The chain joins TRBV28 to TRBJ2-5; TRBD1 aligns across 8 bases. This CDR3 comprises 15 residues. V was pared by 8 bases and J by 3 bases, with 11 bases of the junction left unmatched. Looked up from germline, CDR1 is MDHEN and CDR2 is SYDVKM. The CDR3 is CASRGGGTGKETQYF. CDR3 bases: TGTGCCAGCCGCGGCGGCGGGACAGGAAAAGAGACCCAGTACTTC.